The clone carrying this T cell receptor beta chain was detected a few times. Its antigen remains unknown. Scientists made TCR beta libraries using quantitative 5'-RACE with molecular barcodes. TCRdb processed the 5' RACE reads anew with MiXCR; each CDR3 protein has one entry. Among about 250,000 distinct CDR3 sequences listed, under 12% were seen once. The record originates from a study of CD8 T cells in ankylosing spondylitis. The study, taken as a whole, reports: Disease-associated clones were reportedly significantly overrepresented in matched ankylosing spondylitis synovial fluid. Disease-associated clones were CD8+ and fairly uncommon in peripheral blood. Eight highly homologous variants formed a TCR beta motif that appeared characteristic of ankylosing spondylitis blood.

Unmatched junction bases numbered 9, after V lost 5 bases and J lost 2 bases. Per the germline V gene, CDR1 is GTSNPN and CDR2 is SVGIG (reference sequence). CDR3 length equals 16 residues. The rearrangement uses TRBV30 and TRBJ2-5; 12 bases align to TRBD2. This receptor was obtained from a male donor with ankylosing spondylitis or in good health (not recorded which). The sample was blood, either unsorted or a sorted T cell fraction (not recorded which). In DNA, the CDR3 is TGTGCCTGGGTTAGCCCCCTAGCGGGAGGGCAAGAGACCCAGTACTTC. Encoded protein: CAWVSPLAGGQETQYF.